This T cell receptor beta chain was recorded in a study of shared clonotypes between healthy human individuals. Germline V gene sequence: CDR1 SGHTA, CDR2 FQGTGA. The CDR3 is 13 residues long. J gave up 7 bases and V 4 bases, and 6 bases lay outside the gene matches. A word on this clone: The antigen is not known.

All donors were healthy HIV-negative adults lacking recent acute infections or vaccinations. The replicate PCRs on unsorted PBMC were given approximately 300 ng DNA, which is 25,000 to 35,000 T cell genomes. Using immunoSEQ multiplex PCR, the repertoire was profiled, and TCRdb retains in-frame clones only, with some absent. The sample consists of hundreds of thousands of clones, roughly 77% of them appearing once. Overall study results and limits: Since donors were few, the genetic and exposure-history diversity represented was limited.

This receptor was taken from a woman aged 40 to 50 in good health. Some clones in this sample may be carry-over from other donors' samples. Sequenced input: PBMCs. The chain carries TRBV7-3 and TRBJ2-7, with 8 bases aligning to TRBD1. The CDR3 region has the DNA TGTGCCAGCAGCTCCCAGGGGGCCGGGGAGCAGTACTTC. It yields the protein CASSSQGAGEQYF.